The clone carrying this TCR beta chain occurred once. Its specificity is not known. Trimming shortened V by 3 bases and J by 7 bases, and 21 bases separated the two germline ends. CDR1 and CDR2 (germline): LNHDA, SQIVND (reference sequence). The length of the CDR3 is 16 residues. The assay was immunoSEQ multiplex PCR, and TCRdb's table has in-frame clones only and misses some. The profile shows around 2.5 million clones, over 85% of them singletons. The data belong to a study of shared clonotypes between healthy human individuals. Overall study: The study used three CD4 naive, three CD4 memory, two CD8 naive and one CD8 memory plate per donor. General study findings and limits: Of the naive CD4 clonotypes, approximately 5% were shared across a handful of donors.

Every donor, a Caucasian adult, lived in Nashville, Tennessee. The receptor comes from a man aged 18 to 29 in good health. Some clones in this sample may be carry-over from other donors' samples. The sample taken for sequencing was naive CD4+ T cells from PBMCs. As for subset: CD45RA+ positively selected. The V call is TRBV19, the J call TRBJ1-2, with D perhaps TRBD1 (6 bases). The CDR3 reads CASSIGPDRMVSGYTF. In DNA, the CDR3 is TGTGCCAGTAGTATTGGGCCCGACAGGATGGTGAGTGGCTACACCTTC.